Below are 11 T cell receptor beta chains sequenced from a single sample in a study of breast tumors, draining lymph nodes, adjacent tissues. Breast cancer patients provided tissue from their axillary draining lymph nodes. Each CDR3 protein is one row after TCRdb ran MiXCR on the multiplex PCR reads. The sample has approximately 100,000 distinct CDR3 sequences; 21% are singletons. What was sequenced was axillary lymph node tissue. The receptors come from a female donor with breast cancer. Some clones in this sample may be carry-over from other donors' samples.

This clonotype occurred a few times. This chain links TRBV3-1 with TRBJ1-3; 7 bases match TRBD1. The CDR3 covers 16 residues. Germline values: CDR1 LGHDT, CDR2 YNNKEL (reference sequence). V was pared by 6 bases and J by 0 bases, with 8 bases of the junction left unmatched. CDR3 bases: TGTGCCAGCAGTTCCAGGGACAGCAGCTCTGGAAACACCATATATTTT. Amino acids: CASSSRDSSSGNTIYF.

As concerns this clonotype: A much more abundant neighbour one base away suggests this may be a read error. The CDR3 here is CASSELESADTQYF. Here the CDR3 DNA reads TGTGCCAGCAGTGAACTCGAAAGCGCAGATACGCAGTATTTT. This chain uses TRBV6-1 with TRBJ2-3; D gene unclear. CDR3 length: 14 amino acids. The V and J ends lost 2 bases and 4 bases respectively, with 10 bases between them. In germline, CDR1 is MNHNS, CDR2 SASEGT.

This clonotype was detected many times. The gene calls are TRBV4-1 and TRBJ1-6; 9 nucleotides align to TRBD1. The CDR3 has 15 amino acids. CDR1 and CDR2 from the germline V gene are MGHRA and YSYEKL. Trimming took 4 bases from V and 7 from J; bases not matched to a gene: 5. The CDR3 is CASSLRDRDNSPLHF. Here the CDR3 DNA reads TGCGCCAGCAGCCTCCGGGACAGGGACAATTCACCCCTCCACTTT.

This clonotype was recorded many times. V and J are TRBV14 and TRBJ2-1; 7 nucleotides align to TRBD2. Trimming removed 9 bases from V and 0 bases from J; junction bases left unmatched: 2. The CDR3 totals 13 residues. CDR1 is SGHDN, CDR2 FVKESK, per germline. CDR3 sequence: CASSGYSYNEQFF. Here the CDR3 DNA reads TGTGCCAGTAGCGGGTACTCCTACAATGAGCAGTTCTTC.

The chain employs TRBV28 and TRBJ1-2; TRBD1 matches at 7 bases. Trimming took 6 bases from V and 1 from J; bases not matched to a gene: 5. The CDR3 has 14 amino acids. Germline CDR1 is MDHEN and CDR2 is SYDVKM. The CDR3 DNA reads as TGTGCCAGCAGGCGAACAGGGGTTAACTATGGCTACACCTTC. Protein sequence: CASRRTGVNYGYTF.

Ten or more counts support this clonotype. V and J are TRBV6-6 and TRBJ1-2; D is possibly TRBD1 (5 bases). Trimming took off 6 bases at V and 5 bases at J, with 16 bases between the two ends. The CDR3 runs 14 residues. Germline values: CDR1 MNHNY, CDR2 SVGAGI (reference sequence). CDR3: CASRRDLGSYGYTF. The CDR3 bases are TGTGCCAGCAGGCGGGACTTAGGCTCATATGGCTACACCTTC.

This clonotype was detected many times. The rearrangement uses TRBV19 and TRBJ2-1; D remains unclear. The CDR3 has 13 residues. The germline V gene encodes CDR1 LNHDA and CDR2 SQIVND (reference sequence). Trimming shortened V by 3 bases and J by 8 bases, and 11 bases separated the two germline ends. CDR3 sequence: CASSMDRRYEQFF. The DNA for the CDR3 is TGTGCCAGTAGTATGGACCGACGGTATGAGCAGTTCTTC.

The J gene is TRBJ1-5, the V gene TRBV6-1; 8 bases are shared with TRBD1. V was clipped by 8 bases and J by 4 bases; unmatched bases: 13. Germline V gene sequence: CDR1 MNHNS, CDR2 SASEGT. The CDR3 sequence is 16 residues long. The CDR3: CASLGLIGQGNQPQHF. CDR3 bases: TGTGCCAGCCTGGGTCTGATAGGACAGGGTAATCAGCCCCAGCATTTT.

In its sample, this clonotype was seen many times. The V call is TRBV7-2, the J call TRBJ2-1; 11 nucleotides agree with TRBD2. J gave up 9 bases and V 6 bases, and 10 bases lay outside the gene matches. From germline, CDR1 is SGHTA and CDR2 FQGNSA. This CDR3 is built from 15 residues. In DNA form, the CDR3 reads TGTGCCAGCAGTGAGGGGCCTAGCGGGAGGACTGAGCAGTTCTTC. The encoded protein is CASSEGPSGRTEQFF.

This clonotype turned up a few times. This sequence joins TRBV15 and TRBJ2-1; 8 bases line up with TRBD2. V lost 3 bases to trimming and J lost 6 bases; unmatched junction nucleotides: 10. CDR3 length equals 16 residues. CDR1 is LNHNV and CDR2 is YYDKDF in the germline V gene (reference sequence). The CDR3 loop reads CATSRDLSGACNEQFF. In DNA form, the CDR3 reads TGTGCCACCAGCAGGGACCTTAGCGGGGCCTGCAATGAGCAGTTCTTC.

This clonotype was seen more than once but under ten times. The chain recombines TRBV5-6 with TRBJ2-2; D remains unclear. The CDR3 has 16 residues. Trimming pared 1 base from V and 1 base from J, leaving 11 bases between. CDR1 is SGHDT, CDR2 YYEEEE, per germline. DNA of the CDR3: TGTGCCAGCAGCTTGTTCAACAGTATGAACACCGGGGAGCTGTTTTTT. Its translation is CASSLFNSMNTGELFF.